Below, one T cell receptor (beta chain) is given with its context. Original processing notes: Reference gene primers were amplified, and this amplification served to estimate nucleated cell counts. Some clones are missing from TCRdb's copy, which holds only in-frame ones; the method was immunoSEQ multiplex PCR. V and J calls and clone size are those listed in that table; D and trimming were worked out from the DNA. The profile shows hundreds of thousands of clones, about 89% of them singletons. This specimen belongs to a study of blood T cell repertoires in COVID-19. V was clipped by 2 bases and J by 6 bases; unmatched bases: 3. The CDR3 covers 14 residues. Germline loops: CDR1 SEHNR, CDR2 FQNEAQ (reference sequence).

This sequence was found in a woman aged 40-49 years who had recovered from COVID-19. V is TRBV7-9 and J is TRBJ2-1, with 8 bases identical to TRBD2. Sequenced: PBMCs or T cells enriched from blood (not recorded which). This chain's CDR3 is CASSLTSGRNEQFF. Here the CDR3 DNA reads TGTGCCAGCAGCTTAACTAGCGGACGCAATGAGCAGTTCTTC.